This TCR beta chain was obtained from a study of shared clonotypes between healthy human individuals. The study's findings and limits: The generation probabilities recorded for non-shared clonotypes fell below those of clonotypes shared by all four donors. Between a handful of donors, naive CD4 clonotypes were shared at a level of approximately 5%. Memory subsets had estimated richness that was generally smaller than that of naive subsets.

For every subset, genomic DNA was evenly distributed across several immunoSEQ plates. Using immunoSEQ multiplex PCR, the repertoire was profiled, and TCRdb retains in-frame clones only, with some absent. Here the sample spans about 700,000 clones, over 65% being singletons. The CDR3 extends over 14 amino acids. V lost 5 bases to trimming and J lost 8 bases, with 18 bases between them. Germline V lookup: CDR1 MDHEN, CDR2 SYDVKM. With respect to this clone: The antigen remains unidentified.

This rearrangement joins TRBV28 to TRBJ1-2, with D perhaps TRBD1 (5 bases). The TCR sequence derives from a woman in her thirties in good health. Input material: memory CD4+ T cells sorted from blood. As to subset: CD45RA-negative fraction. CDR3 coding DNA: TGTGCCAGCAGTCCACCCGGGGCGGTCGGAGGCTACACCTTC. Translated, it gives CASSPPGAVGGYTF.